The sequence of this TCR beta chain was determined in a study of cytomegalovirus exposure and HLA in healthy donors. A word on this clone: Its antigen remains unknown.

Whole-study findings and limits: The productive fraction for most TCR beta V segments was about 87% or about 30% in an earlier analysis. Indistinguishability led to the exclusion of some V segments, TRBV6-2 and TRBV6-3 included. In a later analysis, a missense DCLRE1C variant was linked to TCR beta V- and J-gene trimming.

PCR amplification relied on 60 Vbeta primers (plus 13 Jbeta primers). Some clones are missing from TCRdb's copy, which holds only in-frame ones; the method was immunoSEQ multiplex PCR. The data show over 150,000 clones, with roughly 80% seen just once and 6% to 7.5% held by the top ten. CDR3 size: 16 residues. Trimming stripped 5 bases from V and 6 bases from J, with 23 bases between. From germline, CDR1 is SSHAT and CDR2 FNYEAQ (reference sequence). This TCR came from a man younger than 45 in good health and CMV-seropositive. The material sequenced was PBMCs. This chain joins TRBV7-7 and TRBJ2-7; D perhaps matches TRBD1 (6 bases). As DNA, the CDR3 is TGTGCCAGCAGCCCGTACCCCATGACAGGAGTGTCCGAGCAGTACTTC. This translates into CASSPYPMTGVSEQYF.